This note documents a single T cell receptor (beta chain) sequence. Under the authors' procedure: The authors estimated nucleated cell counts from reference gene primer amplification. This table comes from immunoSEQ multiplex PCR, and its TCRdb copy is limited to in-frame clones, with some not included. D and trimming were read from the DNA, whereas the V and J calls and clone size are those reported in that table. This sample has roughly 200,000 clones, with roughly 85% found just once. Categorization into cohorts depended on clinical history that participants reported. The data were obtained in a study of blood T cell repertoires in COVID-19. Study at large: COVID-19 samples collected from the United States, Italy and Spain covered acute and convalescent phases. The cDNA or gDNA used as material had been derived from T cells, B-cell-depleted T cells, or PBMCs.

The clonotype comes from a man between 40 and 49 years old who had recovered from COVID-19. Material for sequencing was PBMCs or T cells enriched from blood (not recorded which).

The DNA of the CDR3 is TGTGCCAGCAGCTTAGTAGTTGGCGGGAGTGGTGAGCAGTTCTTC. It codes for CASSLVVGGSGEQFF. The gene calls are TRBV11-3 and TRBJ2-1, with 7 bases matching TRBD2. With V trimmed by 1 base and J by 9 bases, 9 bases remained unmatched. Germline CDR1 reads SGHNT; CDR2 reads YENEEA. There are 15 residues in the CDR3.